This T cell receptor beta chain derives from a study of CD8 T cells in Susac syndrome. General study results and limits: As the study acknowledged, the number of individuals in its TCR sequencing and HLA analysis was relatively small.

As regards this clonotype: Its target is unknown.

With random hexamers, 0.5 to 1 ug RNA was reverse transcribed. The authors amplified TCR beta CDR3 across 54 Vbeta and 13 Jbeta using immunoSEQ multiplex PCR. TCRdb analysed the immunoSEQ multiplex PCR reads with MiXCR anew, one entry per CDR3 protein. There are under 150,000 distinct CDR3 sequences in the sample; over 80% occur only once, and around 0.5% lies in the top ten. TCR beta from blood CD8+ and CD4+ T cells was sequenced. The TEMRA cells underwent FACS enrichment, while the CD8+ and CD4+ T cells underwent negative isolation. The sequencing sample was made of CD8+ T cells from PBMCs. The receptor was derived from a human donor with multiple sclerosis.

The CDR3 loop is CASSFSGADTQYF. CDR3 coding DNA: TGTGCCAGCAGTTTCAGCGGTGCAGATACGCAGTATTTT. The chain uses TRBV12-3 or TRBV12-4 and TRBJ2-3, with a possible D match to TRBD2 (5 bases). The CDR3 is 13 amino acids. The V gene lost 3 bases and the J gene lost 4 bases, with 8 bases spanning the gap.